This T cell receptor (beta chain) was captured by sequencing in a study of control samples from healthy donors and cancer patients. V dropped 7 bases and J dropped 2 bases, with 11 bases sitting between them. This CDR3 has 13 amino acids. Looked up from germline, CDR1 is SNHLY and CDR2 is FYNNEI. The data were produced by immunoSEQ multiplex PCR, yet TCRdb's version contains in-frame clones alone and is incomplete. The sample lists about 51,000 clones; around 80% were seen once. J is TRBJ1-1 and V is TRBV2; D is unresolved. What was sequenced was blood. The origin of this receptor is a man aged 70 or older in good health. The CDR3 region is CASKAGGNTEAFF. The CDR3 bases are TGTGCCAGCAAAGCCGGCGGAAACACTGAAGCTTTCTTT.